One and the same sample provided the 13 T cell receptor beta chains below, sequenced in a study of T-cell reconstitution after alpha-beta-depleted transplantation in children. For TCRbeta, the library was prepared with unique molecular identifiers. TCRdb reprocessed the PCR reads with MiXCR, giving one entry per CDR3 protein. Among about 360,000 distinct CDR3 sequences listed, about an eighth were seen once. Specimen: PBMCs, collected from the stem cell graft. The receptors shown here come from a human donor who donated a stem cell graft to a child with Fanconi anemia.

The chain links TRBV4-3 to TRBJ2-2, with D hard to call. This CDR3 has 16 amino acids. Germline assignment: CDR1 LGHNA and CDR2 YSLEER. Trimming shortened V by 4 bases and J by 0 bases, and 12 bases separated the two germline ends. CDR3 sequence (DNA): TGCGCCAGCAGCCTTTACTCAGGCCCGAACACCGGGGAGCTGTTTTTT. It yields the protein CASSLYSGPNTGELFF.

Only a few counts were recorded for this clonotype. The gene calls are TRBV5-1 and TRBJ2-7; D is unresolved. This CDR3 is 14 amino acids long. The ends were cut back, 2 bases at V and 2 bases at J, with 11 bases in the middle. Germline V lookup: CDR1 SGHRS, CDR2 YFSETQ. This CDR3 is CASSFETRTYEQYF. CDR3 DNA sequence: TGCGCCAGCAGCTTCGAGACACGTACCTACGAGCAGTACTTC.

This clonotype was recorded a few times. V is TRBV6-5 and J is TRBJ2-1; tentatively, D is TRBD2 (6 bases). Germline CDR1 and CDR2: MNHEY and SVGAGI. Trimming cost V 0 bases and J 5 bases, with 14 bases left between them. The CDR3 loop spans 16 amino acids. CDR3 protein: CASSYSGGGRNNEQFF. CDR3 in DNA: TGTGCCAGCAGTTACTCAGGTGGGGGGAGAAACAATGAGCAGTTCTTC.

With regard to this clonotype: One base away lies a much larger clone, so this may be a sequencing read error. CDR3 bases: TGTGCCAGCGTCTCTAGATCGAACACTGAAGCTTTCTTT. Protein product: CASVSRSNTEAFF. V and J are TRBV12-3 or TRBV12-4 and TRBJ1-1; D gene unclear. Between the trimmed V and J ends, which lost 8 bases and 1 base, there was a span of 11 bases. The CDR3 is 13 residues long.

This clonotype was recorded a few times. The chain links TRBV3-1 to TRBJ2-1, with D possibly matching TRBD1 (6 bases). This CDR3 is 13 amino acids long. V lost 3 bases and J lost 5, with 8 bases in between. The germline V gene has CDR1 LGHDT and CDR2 YNNKEL (reference sequence). CDR3 coding DNA: TGTGCCAGCAGCCACCGACAGGACAATGAGCAGTTCTTC. Translated, it gives CASSHRQDNEQFF.

This clonotype has a count of ten or more. V usage is TRBV7-9 and J usage is TRBJ2-2; TRBD1 matches 8 bases. The CDR3 is made up of 15 amino acids. Germline V gene lookup returns CDR1 SEHNR and CDR2 FQNEAQ (reference sequence). Trimming cost V 3 bases and J 4 bases; bases outside gene matches: 4. CDR3 DNA: TGTGCCAGCAGCTTGGCTGGACAGGGCACCGGGGAGCTGTTTTTT. Its translation: CASSLAGQGTGELFF.

This clonotype was counted only a few times. The chain joins TRBV6-5 to TRBJ1-3; TRBD1 might be the D (5 bases). The ends were cut back, 4 bases at V and 2 bases at J, with 15 bases in the middle. Germline CDR1 reads MNHEY; CDR2 reads SVGAGI. The CDR3 is 16 amino acids. CDR3 loop: CASSFAVSGTGNTIYF. CDR3 coding DNA: TGTGCCAGCAGTTTCGCAGTATCAGGGACTGGAAACACCATATATTTT.

This clonotype was counted many times. This chain joins TRBV20-1 and TRBJ2-3; D might be TRBD1 or TRBD2, each matching 6 bases. CDR1 DFQATT and CDR2 SNEGSKA come from the germline V gene (reference sequence). CDR3 length equals 14 residues. With 6 bases removed from V and 6 bases from J, the gap between germline ends came to 19 bases. The CDR3, as DNA: TGCAGTGCCGACCCTTTAGGGGGGACGGATACGCAGTATTTT. Protein sequence: CSADPLGGTDTQYF.

This clonotype was recorded at least ten times. The rearrangement joins TRBV20-1 to TRBJ2-3; 7 nucleotides match TRBD1. Looked up from germline, CDR1 is DFQATT and CDR2 is SNEGSKA (reference sequence). V shed 3 bases and J 2 bases; nucleotides not matched to a gene: 2. This CDR3 contains 13 residues. The chain's CDR3 is CSARGQNTDTQYF. In DNA form, the CDR3 reads TGCAGTGCTAGGGGACAGAACACAGATACGCAGTATTTT.

The V gene is TRBV29-1, the J gene TRBJ1-1; a possible D gene is TRBD1 (6 bases). V lost 6 bases and J 1 base, leaving 21 bases between the germline ends. The CDR3 consists of 16 residues. In germline, CDR1 is SQVTM, CDR2 ANQGSEA. In DNA, the CDR3 is TGCAGCGTCGATAGGGACAAGCCATCCCCGAACACTGAAGCTTTCTTT. This gives the protein CSVDRDKPSPNTEAFF.

The chain couples TRBV7-9 to TRBJ1-5, with D unresolved. Per germline, CDR1 SEHNR and CDR2 FQNEAQ (reference sequence). V lost 2 bases to trimming and J lost 7 bases, with 6 bases between them. This CDR3 spans 12 amino acids. The CDR3 spells CASSLTYQPQHF. The CDR3 coding sequence is TGTGCCAGCAGCTTAACGTACCAGCCCCAGCATTTT.

This clonotype was seen ten or more times. The chain joins TRBV30 to TRBJ1-2, with D unclear. The length of the CDR3 is 13 residues. Germline V lookup: CDR1 GTSNPN, CDR2 SVGIG (reference sequence). CDR3 DNA: TGTGCTCGATATAGTGGAACTAACTATGGCTACACCTTC. Its protein is CARYSGTNYGYTF. Full variable domain (outside the CDR3, taken from reference TRBV30 and TRBJ1-2): SQTIHQWPATLVQPVGSPLSLECTVEGTSNPNLYWYRQAAGRGLQLLFYSVGIGQISSEVPQNLSASRPQDRQFILSSKKLLLSDSGFYLCARYSGTNYGYTFGSGTRLTVV.

This chain connects TRBV12-3 or TRBV12-4 to TRBJ1-1, with 8 bases lining up with TRBD1. V shed 6 bases, J shed 12 bases, and the junction held 15 bases outside the gene matches. The CDR3 covers 14 residues. For the CDR3, the DNA is TGTGCCAGCAGCTCAGGGGGCGCGGTTCTAGAAACTTTCTTT. Its protein is CASSSGGAVLETFF.